Listed below are T cell receptor beta chains from one sample, sequenced in a study of cytomegalovirus exposure and HLA in healthy donors. TCRdb's table, derived via immunoSEQ multiplex PCR, lists solely in-frame clones and lacks some. The sample carries 150,000 to 200,000 clones, roughly 86% recorded once. Sequences were obtained from PBMCs. All receptors come from a man between 18 and 35 years old in good health and CMV-seropositive. CDR3s leave out the opening cysteine and the closing phenylalanine or tryptophan.

j_call	v_call	cdr3_aa
TRBJ2-7	TRBV19	ASRRGDEQY
TRBJ2-7	TRBV27	ASRNLAGGRGDYYEQY
TRBJ2-3	TRBV7-3	ASSLLIAGGTQY
TRBJ2-7	TRBV15	ATSREAPGQGFYEQY
TRBJ2-2	TRBV5-4	ASSLGASGTGGELF
TRBJ1-3	TRBV2	ASIRGQGEENTIY
TRBJ2-5	TRBV6-6	ASNPPAEQETQY
TRBJ2-4	TRBV10-3	AISEARLAGGGIQY
TRBJ2-7	TRBV30	AWSPGLAGSYEQY
TRBJ2-7	TRBV11-3	ASSMRLIGPYEQY
TRBJ1-2	TRBV19	ASIHPGGVGGYT
TRBJ1-4	TRBV19	ASSKGSGRGPNEKLF
TRBJ2-3	TRBV5-1	ASSPGLGPDTQY
TRBJ1-5	TRBV6-1	ASRGEINQPQH
TRBJ2-3	TRBV4-2	ASSQEERQGDTQY
TRBJ2-1	TRBV30	AWSVVAGGYEQF
TRBJ2-7	TRBV9	ASSPRPSYEQY
TRBJ2-3	TRBV21-1	ASSGRQESTDTQY
TRBJ2-5	TRBV11-3	ASSPGLAGVRETQY
TRBJ2-1	TRBV27	ASTTRLGPYNEQF
TRBJ2-3	TRBV29-1	SVHGLGGDDTQY
TRBJ2-7	TRBV28	ASSTPGQGLPYEQY
TRBJ1-1	TRBV12-5	ASGPNYEAF
TRBJ2-1	TRBV4-1	ASSQDPTRAYNEQF
TRBJ1-1	TRBV9	ASSPQTVNTEAF
TRBJ1-2	TRBV5-1	ASSPRDRGTYGYT
TRBJ1-4	TRBV9	ASSVGPDRAVTNEKLF
TRBJ1-2	TRBV5-6	ASSLVVNYGYT
TRBJ1-2	TRBV5-6	ASSPGGYGYT
TRBJ2-3	TRBV10-3	AISDLAEDTDTQY
TRBJ2-7	TRBV5-4	ASSLRSTYEQY